This T cell receptor (beta chain) is from a study of T cells in Graves' hyperthyroidism and ophthalmopathy. The investigators amplified TCR beta CDR3 regions from RNA transcripts. A set of HTBI primers served as the primers for a first-round RT-PCR of the TCR CDR3. TCRdb reprocessed the multiplex PCR reads with MiXCR, giving one entry per CDR3 protein. The sample shows around 610,000 distinct CDR3 sequences, about 15% of them seen only once. Findings of the study overall: Peripheral blood also featured most of the thyroid clonotypes expanded above 0.001.

Many counts were recorded for this clonotype. Its antigen is still unknown. The CDR3 runs 12 residues. Germline CDR1 is SGHAT and CDR2 is FQNNGV. Between the trimmed V and J ends, which lost 1 base and 3 bases, there was a span of 3 bases. Ophthalmopathy cases scored 3 or more on the Clinical Activity Score and 4 or more on NOSPECS grade, with duration below 3 months. Diagnosis rested on symptoms, serum thyroxine and TRAb, thyroid ultrasound, and orbital computed tomography. Fresh 10 ml peripheral blood yielded PBMCs. The TCR sequence derives from a woman aged 40 to 49 with Graves' ophthalmopathy. Specimen: blood. The chain is built from TRBV11-2 and TRBJ2-5; the D is unclear. The CDR3 DNA reads as TGTGCCAGCAGCTTAGCGGAAGAGACCCAGTACTTC. Its translation: CASSLAEETQYF.